The clone carrying this TCR beta chain was detected a few times. The target antigen is unknown. Expressed TCRB transcripts were sequenced because the isolated RNA had all been reverse transcribed beforehand. Clones were read by immunoSEQ multiplex PCR, and TCRdb kept only the in-frame ones, dropping some. Counted here are 810,000 or so clones, 15% to 20% occurring once; the ten biggest clones make up around 0.02%. The CDR3 is 14 amino acids. The ends were cut back, 1 base at V and 8 bases at J, with 14 bases in the middle. Germline-derived CDR1 and CDR2 are SEHNR and FQNEAQ (reference sequence). This sample is drawn from a study of beta chain features in type 1 diabetes. Study as a whole: Examination of sorted cells across all samples involved about 99 million cells. General observations from the study: A pattern of fewer insertions and more deletions at VDJ junctions was seen in type 1 diabetes patients. A greater similarity of naive, central memory and Treg TCRB repertoires was seen among patients than among healthy donors.

Sequencing input: naive CD4+ T cells from blood. The sequence was obtained from a woman aged 18-29 years in good health. The chain links TRBV7-9 to TRBJ1-2; D gene ambiguous. The CDR3 sequence is CASSLGGPSRGYTF. The DNA for the CDR3 is TGTGCCAGCAGCTTAGGCGGGCCAAGTCGGGGCTACACCTTC.